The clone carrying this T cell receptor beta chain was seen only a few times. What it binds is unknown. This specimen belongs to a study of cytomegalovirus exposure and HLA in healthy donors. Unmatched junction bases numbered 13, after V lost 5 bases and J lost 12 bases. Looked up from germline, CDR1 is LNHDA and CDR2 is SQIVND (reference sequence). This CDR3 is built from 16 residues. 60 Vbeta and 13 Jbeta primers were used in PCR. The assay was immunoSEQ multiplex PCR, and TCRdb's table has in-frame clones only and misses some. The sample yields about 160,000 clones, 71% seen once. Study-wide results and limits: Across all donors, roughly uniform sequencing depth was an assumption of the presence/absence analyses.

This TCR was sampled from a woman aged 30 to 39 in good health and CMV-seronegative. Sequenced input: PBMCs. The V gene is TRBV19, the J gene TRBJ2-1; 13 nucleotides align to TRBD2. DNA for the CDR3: TGTGCCAGTAGTCTCACCGGGACTAGCGGGACAAGTAGGCAGTTCTTC. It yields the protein CASSLTGTSGTSRQFF.